This is a list of T cell receptor beta chains from one sample in a study of low-dose radiotherapy and immunotherapy resistance in tumors. TCRdb re-analysed the reads in MiXCR, keeping a single row per CDR3 protein. The sample has around 90,000 distinct CDR3 sequences, 18% seen once. Sequencing used PBMCs, obtained before treatment. These receptors were taken from a male donor with prostate cancer. Each CDR3 is given with its conserved first and last residue. D genes are given only for firm matches. Rows give clone size only sometimes, using once, few, many, or a class for an expanded clone.

clone_size,j_call,v_call,d_call,cdr3_nt,cdr3_aa
many,TRBJ2-5,TRBV11-2,TRBD2,TGTGCCAGCAGCTTAGCCTCCCTAGCGGGTACAGAGACCCAGTACTTC,CASSLASLAGTETQYF
.,TRBJ2-7,TRBV5-4,TRBD2,TGTGCCAGCAGCCCCAAGGTTGGGGGGGCCTACGAGCAGTACTTC,CASSPKVGGAYEQYF
many,TRBJ1-2,TRBV27,TRBD1,TGTGCCAGCAGTTCCTACGACAGGGGGCTGTTTCGCCGAAATCTCGGGTTCGAAAGCTATGGCTACACCTTC,CASSSYDRGLFRRNLGFESYGYTF
.,TRBJ1-1,TRBV20-1,TRBD1,TGCAGTGCTAGTCGTGTCACAGGGGGGTCTGGTACTGAAGCTTTCTTT,CSASRVTGGSGTEAFF
many,TRBJ2-3,TRBV7-2,TRBD2,TGTGCCAGCAGCTTGCAGACTAGCGGGGGGTTCACAGATACGCAGTATTTT,CASSLQTSGGFTDTQYF
many,TRBJ1-2,TRBV2,TRBD1,TGTGCCAGCTGCCGCCGACAGACAGGGGAAAGGCACACCTTC,CASCRRQTGERHTF
medium-sized,TRBJ2-1,TRBV12-3/TRBV12-4,TRBD2,TGTGCCAGCAGTTCACGCGGAACTAGCGGGATAGCCTACAATGAGCAGTTCTTC,CASSSRGTSGIAYNEQFF
many,TRBJ2-1,TRBV7-3,TRBD2,TGTGCCAGCAGCTTCCGACTAGCGGGAGTCCTTGAGCAGTTCTTC,CASSFRLAGVLEQFF
many,TRBJ2-7,TRBV12-3/TRBV12-4,TRBD2,TGTGCCAGCAGTTTGGCAGGGCTAGCGGGAGCCTACGAGCAGTACTTC,CASSLAGLAGAYEQYF
few,TRBJ2-3,TRBV5-4,TRBD2,TGTGCCAGCAGCTTCCGACTGGCGGGAGGGAGCACAGATACGCAGTATTTT,CASSFRLAGGSTDTQYF
many,TRBJ2-1,TRBV20-1,TRBD2,TGCAGTGCTTTTAGCGGGGAACTTTCCTACAATGAGCAGTTCTTC,CSAFSGELSYNEQFF
many,TRBJ1-1,TRBV13,.,TGTGCCAGCAGCTTGGGGTCTGAAGCTTTCTTT,CASSLGSEAFF
many,TRBJ2-7,TRBV7-9,TRBD1,TGTGCCAGCAGCTTCTGGACAGGGGGCGGCGAGCAGTACTTC,CASSFWTGGGEQYF
many,TRBJ2-7,TRBV28,.,TGTGCCAGCAGTCCACAATTAAGGGAGCAGTACTTC,CASSPQLREQYF
many,TRBJ2-7,TRBV6-1,TRBD2,TGTGCCAGCAGGGCTGGGACTAGCGGTTCCTACGAGCAGTACTTC,CASRAGTSGSYEQYF
.,TRBJ2-7,TRBV18,TRBD1,TGTGCCAGCTCACCACGGGACAGGGGGAACGAGCAGTACTTC,CASSPRDRGNEQYF
many,TRBJ2-1,TRBV7-2,TRBD2,TGTGCCAGCAGCCCTCTAGCGGGGTCCTACAATGAGCAGTTCTTC,CASSPLAGSYNEQFF
many,TRBJ2-3,TRBV9,TRBD1,TGTGCCAGCAGCCCCCAGGGACAGAGCACAGATACGCAGTATTTT,CASSPQGQSTDTQYF
many,TRBJ1-1,TRBV29-1,.,TGCAGCGTCTCAGAGGGACGGATTGAAGCTTTCTTT,CSVSEGRIEAFF
.,TRBJ1-1,TRBV7-2,.,TGTGCCAGCAGCCTTCTGGGGACGAGGAACACTGAAGCTTTCTTT,CASSLLGTRNTEAFF
many,TRBJ1-2,TRBV15,.,TGTGCCACCAGCAGACCCGGGACGGGAAGCTACACCTTC,CATSRPGTGSYTF
many,TRBJ2-3,TRBV5-1,.,TGCGCCAGCAGGGCGGCGGGACAGCCAACAGATACGCAGTATTTT,CASRAAGQPTDTQYF
many,TRBJ2-3,TRBV5-1,TRBD1,TGCGCCAGCAGCTCGCCGACAGGGGGTGGCACAGATACGCAGTATTTT,CASSSPTGGGTDTQYF